Detailed here is one TCR beta chain. This sample was taken from a study of technical replicates of blood from a few donors. The CDR3 contains 14 residues. V shed 0 bases and J 6 bases; nucleotides not matched to a gene: 4. CDR1 and CDR2 from the germline V gene are SGHRS and YFSETQ. Using immunoSEQ multiplex PCR, the repertoire was profiled, and TCRdb retains in-frame clones only, with some absent. The repertoire holds 95,000 to 100,000 clones, with roughly 95% as singletons. Material: T cells isolated from PBMCs. The origin of this receptor is a human donor in good health. The V gene is TRBV5-1, the J gene TRBJ2-5; 8 bases agree with TRBD1. The CDR3 is CASSLAGQEKTQYF. CDR3 DNA sequence: TGCGCCAGCAGCTTGGCGGGACAGGAGAAGACCCAGTACTTC.